Listed here are 11 T cell receptor beta chains from one sample, sequenced in a study of identical twins. Each CDR3 protein is one row after TCRdb ran MiXCR on the 5' RACE reads. This sample yields 450,000 or so distinct CDR3 sequences, of which approximately 25% are seen a single time; around 3% belongs to the top ten. In addition, the sample was reused for a study of T cells expressing NK-cell markers.

Input material: CD4+ T cells sorted from blood. The receptors shown here come from a woman between 18 and 30 years old in good health.

The CDR3 reads CASSQGGGRDYEQYF. Written as DNA, the CDR3 is TGTGCCAGCAGCCAAGGGGGCGGGAGAGACTACGAGCAGTACTTC. The V and J genes are TRBV14 and TRBJ2-7; 7 bases line up with TRBD2. This CDR3 is 15 amino acids long. Trimming took 1 base from V and 3 from J; bases not matched to a gene: 6. The germline V gene encodes CDR1 SGHDN and CDR2 FVKESK.

The CDR3 nucleotides are TGCGCCAGCAGCCCTCATGGGGTAGTAGACACCGGGGAGCTGTTTTTT. Its translation is CASSPHGVVDTGELFF. This chain links TRBV5-1 with TRBJ2-2; unclear D gene. Trimming stripped 4 bases from V and 3 bases from J, with 16 bases between. The CDR3 extends over 16 amino acids. The germline V gene encodes CDR1 SGHRS and CDR2 YFSETQ.

V usage is TRBV20-1 and J usage is TRBJ2-7; TRBD2 matches 8 bases. Trimming removed 6 bases from V and 0 bases from J; junction bases left unmatched: 7. From germline, CDR1 is DFQATT and CDR2 SNEGSKA (reference sequence). The CDR3 is 14 residues long. The CDR3 DNA sequence: TGCAGTGCCCCGTACACTAGCGGCTCCTACGAGCAGTACTTC. Residues: CSAPYTSGSYEQYF.

This clonotype was detected many times. This sequence joins TRBV5-1 and TRBJ1-2; D is unresolved. Germline V gives CDR1 SGHRS, CDR2 YFSETQ. V was pared by 4 bases and J by 5 bases, with 6 bases between. CDR3 length: 11 residues. CDR3 residues: CASSGEYGYTF. The CDR3 nucleotides read TGCGCCAGCAGCGGGGAATATGGCTACACCTTC.

V and J are TRBV5-1 and TRBJ2-1, with TRBD1 matching 7 bases. This CDR3 region has 15 residues. Looked up from germline, CDR1 is SGHRS and CDR2 is YFSETQ. J gave up 1 base and V 4 bases, and 5 bases lay outside the gene matches. The CDR3 sequence is CASSATGVSYNEQFF. In nucleotides, the CDR3 is TGCGCCAGCAGCGCCACAGGGGTTTCCTACAATGAGCAGTTCTTC.

This clonotype was detected only a few times. The chain links TRBV12-3 or TRBV12-4 to TRBJ2-2; either TRBD1 or TRBD2 may fit D (6 bases each). Between the trimmed V and J ends, which lost 4 bases and 2 bases, there was a span of 11 bases. This CDR3 contains 15 residues. The CDR3: CASSSEGGNTGELFF. The CDR3 bases are TGTGCCAGCAGTTCGGAGGGGGGAAACACCGGGGAGCTGTTTTTT.

The rearrangement links TRBV4-1 to TRBJ2-3, with TRBD2 matching 7 bases. CDR1 and CDR2 (germline): MGHRA, YSYEKL. After removal of 0 bases from V and 1 base from J, the junction contained 1 base not matched to a gene. This CDR3 spans 15 amino acids. In DNA, the CDR3 is TGCGCCAGCAGCCAAGATCGGGAGGGCACAGATACGCAGTATTTT. Amino acids: CASSQDREGTDTQYF.

This clonotype has more than one count but fewer than ten. The genes are TRBV4-3 and TRBJ1-2; TRBD1 might be the D (5 bases). This CDR3 spans 15 amino acids. V lost 0 bases, J lost 5 bases, and 13 bases lay in between. Germline CDR1 is LGHNA and CDR2 is YSLEER. CDR3 sequence: CASSQDHGRVYGYTF. The DNA of the CDR3 is TGCGCCAGCAGCCAAGATCACGGCAGGGTGTATGGCTACACCTTC.

This chain joins TRBV7-9 and TRBJ2-7; TRBD1 agrees at 11 bases. The trim removed 1 base at V and 11 bases at J, leaving 10 bases unmatched. This CDR3 spans 15 amino acids. Germline CDR1 and CDR2: SEHNR and FQNEAQ (reference sequence). CDR3 sequence reads: CASSLGVGTGGKEYF. Here the CDR3 DNA reads TGTGCCAGCAGCTTAGGAGTGGGGACAGGGGGTAAGGAGTACTTC.

This clonotype was observed many times. The rearrangement links TRBV12-3 or TRBV12-4 to TRBJ1-1; the D gene is possibly TRBD1 (5 bases). This CDR3 region has 12 residues. V was pared by 3 bases and J by 11 bases, with 13 bases between. CDR3: CASSFPDGAAFF. The CDR3 nucleotides are TGTGCCAGCAGTTTTCCTGACGGGGCGGCTTTCTTT.

V gene TRBV6-1 combines with J gene TRBJ1-5; D unclear. The CDR3 has 15 residues. Trimming removed 7 bases from V and 2 bases from J, with 15 bases in between. Germline CDR1 MNHNS, CDR2 SASEGT. The CDR3 reads CASTPGASGNQPQHF. DNA for the CDR3: TGTGCCAGCACCCCAGGCGCGTCGGGCAATCAGCCCCAGCATTTT.